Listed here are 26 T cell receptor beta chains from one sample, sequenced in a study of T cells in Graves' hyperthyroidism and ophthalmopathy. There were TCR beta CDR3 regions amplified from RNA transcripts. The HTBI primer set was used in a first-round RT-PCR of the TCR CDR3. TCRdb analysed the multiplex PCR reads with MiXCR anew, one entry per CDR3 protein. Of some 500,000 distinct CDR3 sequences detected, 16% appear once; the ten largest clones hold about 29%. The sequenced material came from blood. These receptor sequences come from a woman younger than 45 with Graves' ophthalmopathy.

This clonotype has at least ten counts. The CDR3 here is CASSPPGIYGYTF. CDR3 nucleotide sequence: TGTGCCAGCAGTCCCCCGGGAATCTATGGCTACACCTTC. This chain joins TRBV6-2 or TRBV6-3 and TRBJ1-2; D call uncertain. Germline CDR1 MNHEY, CDR2 SVGEGT. The CDR3 extends over 13 amino acids. Trimming removed 5 bases from V and 4 bases from J, with 11 bases in between.

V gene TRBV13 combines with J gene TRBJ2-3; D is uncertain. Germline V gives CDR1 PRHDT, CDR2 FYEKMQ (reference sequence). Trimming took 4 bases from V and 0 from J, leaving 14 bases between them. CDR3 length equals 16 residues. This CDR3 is CASSSLDPSSTDTQYF. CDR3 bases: TGTGCCAGCAGCTCTCTGGACCCCTCCAGCACAGATACGCAGTATTTT.

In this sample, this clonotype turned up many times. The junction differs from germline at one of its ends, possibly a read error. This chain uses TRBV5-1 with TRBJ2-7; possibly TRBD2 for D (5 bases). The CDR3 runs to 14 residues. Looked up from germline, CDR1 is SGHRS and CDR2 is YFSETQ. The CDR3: CASSPTSGSYEQYF. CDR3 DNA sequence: TGTGCCAGCTCACCCACCTCGGGAAGCTACGAGCAGTACTTC.

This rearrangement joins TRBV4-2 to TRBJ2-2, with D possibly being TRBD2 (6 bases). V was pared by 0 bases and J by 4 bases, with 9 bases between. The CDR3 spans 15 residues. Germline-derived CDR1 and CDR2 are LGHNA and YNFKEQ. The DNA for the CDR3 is TGTGCCAGCAGCCAAGAAGGGACTCCCACCGGGGAGCTGTTTTTT. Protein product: CASSQEGTPTGELFF.

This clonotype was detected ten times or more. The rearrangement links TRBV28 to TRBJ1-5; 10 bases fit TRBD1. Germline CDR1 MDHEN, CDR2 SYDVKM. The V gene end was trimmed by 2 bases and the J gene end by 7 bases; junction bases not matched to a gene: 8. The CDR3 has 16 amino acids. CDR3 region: CASSLAGTGAEQPQHF. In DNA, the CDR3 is TGTGCCAGCAGTTTAGCCGGGACAGGGGCGGAACAGCCCCAGCATTTT. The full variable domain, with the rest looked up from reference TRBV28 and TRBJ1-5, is DVKVTQSSRYLVKRTGEKVFLECVQDMDHENMFWYRQDPGLGLRLIYFSYDVKMKEKGDIPEGYSVSREKKERFSLILESASTNQTSMYLCASSLAGTGAEQPQHFGDGTRLSIL.

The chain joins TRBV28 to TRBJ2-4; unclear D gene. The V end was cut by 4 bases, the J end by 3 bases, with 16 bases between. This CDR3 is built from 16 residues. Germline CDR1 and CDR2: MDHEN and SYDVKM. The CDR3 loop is CASSSRISPGKNIQYF. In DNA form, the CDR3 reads TGTGCCAGCAGTTCCCGCATATCCCCCGGCAAAAACATTCAGTACTTC.

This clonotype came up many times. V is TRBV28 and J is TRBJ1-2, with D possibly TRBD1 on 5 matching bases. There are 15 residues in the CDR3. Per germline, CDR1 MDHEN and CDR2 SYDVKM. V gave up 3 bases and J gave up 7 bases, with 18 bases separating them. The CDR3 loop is CASSLPGTGDPGYTF. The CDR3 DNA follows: TGTGCCAGCAGTTTGCCCGGGACCGGGGACCCTGGCTACACCTTC.

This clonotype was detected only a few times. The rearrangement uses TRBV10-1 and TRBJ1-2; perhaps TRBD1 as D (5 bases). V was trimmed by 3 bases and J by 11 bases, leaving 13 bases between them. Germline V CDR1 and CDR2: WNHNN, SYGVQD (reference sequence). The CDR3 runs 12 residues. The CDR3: CASSDLGTGYTF. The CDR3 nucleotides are TGCGCCAGCAGTGACCTGGGGACGGGTTACACCTTC.

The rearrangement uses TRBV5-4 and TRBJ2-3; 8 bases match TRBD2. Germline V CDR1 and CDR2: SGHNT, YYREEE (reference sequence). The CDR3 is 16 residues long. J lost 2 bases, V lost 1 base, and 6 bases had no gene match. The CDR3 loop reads CASSLLAGQATDTQYF. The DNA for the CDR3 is TGTGCCAGCAGCTTGCTAGCGGGTCAGGCCACAGATACGCAGTATTTT.

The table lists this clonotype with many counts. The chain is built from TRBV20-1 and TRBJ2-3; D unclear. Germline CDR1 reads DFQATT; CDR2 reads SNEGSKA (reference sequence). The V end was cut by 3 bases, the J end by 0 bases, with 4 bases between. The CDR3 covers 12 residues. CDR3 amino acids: CSARWSTDTQYF. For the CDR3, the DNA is TGCAGTGCTAGGTGGAGCACAGATACGCAGTATTTT.

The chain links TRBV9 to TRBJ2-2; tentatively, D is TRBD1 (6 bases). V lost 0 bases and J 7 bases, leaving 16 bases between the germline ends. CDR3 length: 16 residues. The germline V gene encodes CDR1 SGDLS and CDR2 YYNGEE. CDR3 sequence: CASSVVGTPTVGELFF. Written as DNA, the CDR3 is TGTGCCAGCAGCGTAGTAGGGACACCGACTGTCGGGGAGCTGTTTTTT.

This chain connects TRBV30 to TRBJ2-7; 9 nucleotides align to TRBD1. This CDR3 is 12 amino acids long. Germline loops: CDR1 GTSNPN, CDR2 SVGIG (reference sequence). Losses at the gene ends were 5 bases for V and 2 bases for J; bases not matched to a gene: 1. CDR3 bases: TGTGCCTGGGGGGACAGGGCCTACGAGCAGTACTTC. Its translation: CAWGDRAYEQYF.

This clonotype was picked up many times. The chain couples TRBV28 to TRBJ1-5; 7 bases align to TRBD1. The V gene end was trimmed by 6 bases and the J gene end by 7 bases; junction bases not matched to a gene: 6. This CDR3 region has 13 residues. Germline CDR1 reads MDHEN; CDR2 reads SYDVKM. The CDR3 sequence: CASRTGLEQPQHF. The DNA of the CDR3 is TGTGCCAGCAGGACAGGGTTGGAACAGCCCCAGCATTTT.

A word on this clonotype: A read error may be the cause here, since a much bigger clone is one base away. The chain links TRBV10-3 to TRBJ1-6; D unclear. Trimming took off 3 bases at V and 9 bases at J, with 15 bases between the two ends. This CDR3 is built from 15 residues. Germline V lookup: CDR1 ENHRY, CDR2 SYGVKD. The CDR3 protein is CAISEARRKTSPLHF. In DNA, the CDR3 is TGTGCCATCAGTGAAGCGCGCAGGAAGACTTCACCCCTCCACTTT.

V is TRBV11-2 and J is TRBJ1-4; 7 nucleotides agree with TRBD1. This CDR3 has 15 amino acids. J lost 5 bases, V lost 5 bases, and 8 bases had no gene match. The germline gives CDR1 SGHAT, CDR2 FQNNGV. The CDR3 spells CASSVRGQANEKLFF. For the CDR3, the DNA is TGTGCCAGCAGCGTAAGGGGGCAGGCCAATGAAAAACTGTTTTTT.

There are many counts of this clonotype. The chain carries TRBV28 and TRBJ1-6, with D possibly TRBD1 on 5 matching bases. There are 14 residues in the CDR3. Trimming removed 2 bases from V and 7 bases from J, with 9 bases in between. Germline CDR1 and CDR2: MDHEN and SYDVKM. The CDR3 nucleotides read TGTGCCAGCAGTTTAGGGACGGGCAATTCACCCCTCCACTTT. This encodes CASSLGTGNSPLHF.

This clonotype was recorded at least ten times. The DNA for the CDR3 is TGTGCCAGCAGCACGAAGGGGGGGCTCGACAATGAGCAGTTCTTC. It specifies CASSTKGGLDNEQFF. The chain combines TRBV5-6 with TRBJ2-1; D is possibly TRBD2 (7 bases). Germline assignment: CDR1 SGHDT and CDR2 YYEEEE. Trimming left V 4 bases short and J 5 bases short, with 16 bases between. This CDR3 has 15 residues.

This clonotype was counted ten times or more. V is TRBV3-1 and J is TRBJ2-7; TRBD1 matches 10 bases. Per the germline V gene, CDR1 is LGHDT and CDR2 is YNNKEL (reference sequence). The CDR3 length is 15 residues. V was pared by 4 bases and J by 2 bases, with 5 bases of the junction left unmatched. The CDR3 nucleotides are TGTGCCAGCAGCCGCCGGGACAGGGGACCCTACGAGCAGTACTTC. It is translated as CASSRRDRGPYEQYF.

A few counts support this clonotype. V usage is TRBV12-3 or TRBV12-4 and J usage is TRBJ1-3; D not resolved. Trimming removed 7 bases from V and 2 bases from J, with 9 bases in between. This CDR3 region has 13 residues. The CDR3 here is CASTDITGNTIYF. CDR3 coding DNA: TGTGCCAGCACAGACATCACTGGAAACACCATATATTTT.

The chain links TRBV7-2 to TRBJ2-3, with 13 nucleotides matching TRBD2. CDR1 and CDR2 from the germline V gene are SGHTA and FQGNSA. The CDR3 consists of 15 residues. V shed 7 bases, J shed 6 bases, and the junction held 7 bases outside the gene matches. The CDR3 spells CASTLTSGRMDTQYF. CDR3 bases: TGTGCCAGCACCTTGACTAGCGGGAGGATGGATACGCAGTATTTT.

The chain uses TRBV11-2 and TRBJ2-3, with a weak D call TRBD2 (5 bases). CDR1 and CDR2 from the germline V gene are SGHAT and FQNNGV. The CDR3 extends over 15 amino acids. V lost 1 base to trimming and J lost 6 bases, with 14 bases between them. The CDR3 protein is CASSLVAGPSDTQYF. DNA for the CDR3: TGTGCCAGCAGCTTAGTTGCGGGTCCCTCCGATACGCAGTATTTT.

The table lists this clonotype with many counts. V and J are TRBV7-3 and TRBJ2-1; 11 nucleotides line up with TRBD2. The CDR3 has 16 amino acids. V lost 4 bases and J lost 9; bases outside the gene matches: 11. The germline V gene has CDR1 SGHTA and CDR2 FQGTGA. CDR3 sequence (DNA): TGTGCCAGCAGCTCTTTAGCGGGAGGGCCCCATGGTGAGCAGTTCTTC. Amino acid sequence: CASSSLAGGPHGEQFF.

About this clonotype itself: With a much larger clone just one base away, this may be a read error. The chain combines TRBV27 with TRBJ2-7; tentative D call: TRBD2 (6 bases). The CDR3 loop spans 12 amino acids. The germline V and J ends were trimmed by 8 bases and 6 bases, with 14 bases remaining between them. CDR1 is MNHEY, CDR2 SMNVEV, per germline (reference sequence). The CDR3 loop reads CASGPQGGEQYF. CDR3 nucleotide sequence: TGTGCCAGCGGCCCCCAGGGAGGCGAGCAGTACTTC.

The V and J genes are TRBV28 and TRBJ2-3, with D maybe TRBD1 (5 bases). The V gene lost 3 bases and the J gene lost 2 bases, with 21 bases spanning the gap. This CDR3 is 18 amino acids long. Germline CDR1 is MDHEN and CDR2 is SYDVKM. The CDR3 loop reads CASSFLDSPKFITDTQYF. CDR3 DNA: TGTGCCAGCAGTTTCCTCGACAGCCCCAAATTTATCACAGATACGCAGTATTTT.

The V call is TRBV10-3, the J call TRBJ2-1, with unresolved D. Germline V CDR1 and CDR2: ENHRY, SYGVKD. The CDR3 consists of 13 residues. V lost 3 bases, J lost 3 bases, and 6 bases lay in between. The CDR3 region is CAISDQSYNEQFF. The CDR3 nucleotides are TGTGCCATCAGTGATCAGAGCTACAATGAGCAGTTCTTC.

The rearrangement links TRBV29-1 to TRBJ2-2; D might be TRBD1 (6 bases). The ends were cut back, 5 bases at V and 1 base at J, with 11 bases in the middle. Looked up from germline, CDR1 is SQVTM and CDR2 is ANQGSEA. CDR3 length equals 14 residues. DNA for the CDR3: TGCAGCGTTCGCGTGACAGGGAACACCGGGGAGCTGTTTTTT. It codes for CSVRVTGNTGELFF.